A selection of T cell receptor beta chains follows, all from one sample in a study of OX40 agonist ivuxolimab in advanced cancers. Data came from immunoSEQ multiplex PCR; TCRdb stores just in-frame clones and leaves some out. The sample holds approximately 96,000 clones, about 92% seen once. The source material was CD4+ or CD8+ T cells sorted from blood, sampled in a trial of the OX40 agonist ivuxolimab. These TCRs come from an adult with an advanced solid tumor such as melanoma, head and neck, liver or kidney cancer. The CDR3 runs from the conserved cysteine through the conserved F or W. D genes are given only for firm matches. Rows give clone size only sometimes, using once, few, many, or a class for an expanded clone.

>TRBV10-3|.|TRBJ2-7|TRBD2
TGTGCCATCAGTGAGTCCGGGACTAGCGGAGGTCGGGGGGAGCAGTACTTC
CAISESGTSGGRGEQYF
>TRBV5-1|.|TRBJ1-2|.
TGCGCCAGCAGCCCGCTAAGGGCCGCGAACTATGGCTACACCTTC
CASSPLRAANYGYTF
>TRBV9|.|TRBJ2-1|.
TGTGCCAGCAGCGTCACGGGAGTGAGGTACAATGAGCAGTTCTTC
CASSVTGVRYNEQFF
>TRBV30|.|TRBJ2-7|.
TGTGCCTGGAGGTCGACTCCCTACGAGCAGTACTTC
CAWRSTPYEQYF
>TRBV5-1|.|TRBJ2-6|.
TGCGCCAGCAGCTTGGCCATAACAGCCCGCTCTGGGGCCAACGTCCTGACTTTC
CASSLAITARSGANVLTF
>TRBV1|.|TRBJ2-7|.
TGCACCAGCAGCCAAGCTCCGGTAACCTACGAGCAGTACTTC
CTSSQAPVTYEQYF
>TRBV19|.|TRBJ1-3|.
TGTGCCAGTAGTAACGGGCTCTTCTCTGGAAACACCATATATTTT
CASSNGLFSGNTIYF
>TRBV2|.|TRBJ2-2|TRBD1
TGTGCCAGCAGCGAGCCTAGGGACAGGGGGCTCGTGGCCACCGGGGAGCTGTTTTTT
CASSEPRDRGLVATGELFF
>TRBV5-1|.|TRBJ1-2|TRBD1
TGCGCCAGCAGCGTGAGCAGGGGGGGCTACACCTTC
CASSVSRGGYTF
>TRBV4-1|.|TRBJ1-1|TRBD1
TGCGCCAGCATGACAGGGCTTGGCGGCACTGAAGCTTTCTTT
CASMTGLGGTEAFF
>TRBV6-6|.|TRBJ1-5|.
TGTGCCAGCAGCAGTGTTGATCAGCCCCAGCATTTT
CASSSVDQPQHF
>TRBV4-2|.|TRBJ2-3|TRBD2
TGTGCCAGCAGCCAAGATACTACTAGCGGGAGGACCGTAGCTTCCACAGATACGCAGTATTTT
CASSQDTTSGRTVASTDTQYF
>TRBV7-3|.|TRBJ2-6|.
TGTGCCAGCAGCTTTCAGCGCTCTGGGGCCAACGTCCTGACTTTC
CASSFQRSGANVLTF
>TRBV2|.|TRBJ1-3|.
TGTGCCAGCAGTGCAGGGCTTTCCTTTGGAAACACCATATATTTT
CASSAGLSFGNTIYF
>TRBV5-4|.|TRBJ2-7|.
TGTGCCAGCAGCTTGGAGCGGAGCTCCTACGAGCAGTACTTC
CASSLERSSYEQYF
>TRBV19|.|TRBJ2-1|TRBD2
TGTGCCAGTAGGATGCATAGCGGGGTGGTGGGCAATGAGCAGTTCTTC
CASRMHSGVVGNEQFF
>TRBV7-9|.|TRBJ2-5|TRBD1
TGTGCCAGCAGCTCGAGGACAGGGAAGGAGACCCAGTACTTC
CASSSRTGKETQYF
>TRBV19|.|TRBJ2-3|.
TGTGCCAGTAGTATAGGGCAGGGTGAGATGGGCACAGATACGCAGTATTTT
CASSIGQGEMGTDTQYF
>TRBV7-9|.|TRBJ2-3|TRBD2
TGTGCCAGCAGCTTAATTCGGCTAGCGGGCCATTCAGATACGCAGTATTTT
CASSLIRLAGHSDTQYF
>TRBV5-1|.|TRBJ2-7|.
TGCGCCAGCAGCTCTCGCGAGTCCCCCTGGGGGATCTCCTACGAGCAGTACTTC
CASSSRESPWGISYEQYF
>TRBV28|.|TRBJ2-2|.
TGTGCCAGCAGCCGGAACCTCGGGACCGCTGCCGGGGAGCTGTTTTTT
CASSRNLGTAAGELFF
>TRBV7-2|.|TRBJ2-7|.
TGTGCCAGCAGCTTAGTGGAGGGGGTATACGAGCAGTACTTC
CASSLVEGVYEQYF
>TRBV7-9|once|TRBJ1-6|TRBD1
TGTGCCAGCAGGAGCCGACAGGGAAATAATTCACCCCTCCACTTT
CASRSRQGNNSPLHF
>TRBV27|.|TRBJ2-5|.
TGTGCCAGCAGGGTTAGGGAGACCCAGTACTTC
CASRVRETQYF
>TRBV7-8|.|TRBJ2-7|TRBD2
TGTGCCAGCAGCTTACTAGCGGGAGTCGGCGAGCAGTACTTC
CASSLLAGVGEQYF
>TRBV15|once|TRBJ2-1|.
TGTGCCACCAGCAGAGATTCATCAGGCGGCAATGAGCAGTTCTTC
CATSRDSSGGNEQFF
>TRBV7-9|.|TRBJ2-5|.
TGTGCCAGCATCCGGGAGTCCCAAGAGACCCAGTACTTC
CASIRESQETQYF
>TRBV28|.|TRBJ1-2|TRBD1
TGTGCCAGCAGTTTAACGGGCGGGACAGAAAGGCATGGCTACACCTTC
CASSLTGGTERHGYTF
>TRBV19|.|TRBJ2-1|.
TGTGCCAGTAGTATAGCCGGCAATGAGCAGTTCTTC
CASSIAGNEQFF
>TRBV19|.|TRBJ2-7|TRBD1
TGTGCCAGTAGTACCATAGGACAGGGTAGCGAGCAGTACTTC
CASSTIGQGSEQYF
>TRBV9|.|TRBJ2-7|.
TGTGCCAGCAGCGTAATTGGGGGAGATGCCGCCGAGCAGTACTTC
CASSVIGGDAAEQYF
>TRBV27|.|TRBJ2-7|TRBD1
TGTGCCAGCAGCCATGGGACAGGCTACTCCTACGAGCAGTACTTC
CASSHGTGYSYEQYF
>TRBV27|.|TRBJ2-2|TRBD2
TGTGCCAGCAGATTAAGCGGGACTAACACCGGGGAGCTGTTTTTT
CASRLSGTNTGELFF
>TRBV6-6|.|TRBJ2-1|TRBD2
TGTGCCAGCAGTTCTAGCGGGAGGGCCGGAAATGAGCAGTTCTTC
CASSSSGRAGNEQFF
>TRBV18|once|TRBJ1-1|TRBD1
TGTGCCAGCTCACCTCGATCACCGGGACAGGGGGCTTTCGGCACTGAAGCTTTCTTT
CASSPRSPGQGAFGTEAFF
>TRBV7-8|few|TRBJ1-5|.
TGTGCCAGCAGCTTAGTGGGGGGTGGCAATCAGCCCCAGCATTTT
CASSLVGGGNQPQHF
>TRBV14|.|TRBJ2-5|.
TGTGCCAGCAGCCCACTGGAGTTGCAGACCCAGTACTTC
CASSPLELQTQYF
>TRBV6-6|.|TRBJ2-1|.
TGTGCCAGCAGTTACGCGACAGGTTCGCACAATGAGCAGTTCTTC
CASSYATGSHNEQFF
>TRBV15|.|TRBJ2-2|.
TGTGCCACCAGCAGGGACTGGACAGCTGGGGAGCTGTTTTTT
CATSRDWTAGELFF
>TRBV27|few|TRBJ2-5|TRBD1
TGTGCCAGCAGGCGACAGGGGCAAGAGACCCAGTACTTC
CASRRQGQETQYF
>TRBV2|.|TRBJ2-1|TRBD2
TGTGCCAGCAGTCTGAGCGGGAGAGGTAACAATGAGCAGTTCTTC
CASSLSGRGNNEQFF
>TRBV4-1|.|TRBJ2-7|.
TGCGCCAGCAGCCAGTCCATGGGGGCAGTGCTTGAGCAGTACTTC
CASSQSMGAVLEQYF
>TRBV5-1|.|TRBJ2-7|.
TGCGCCAGCAGCCTCAGCGAGTGGGGCGAGCAGTACTTC
CASSLSEWGEQYF
>TRBV30|once|TRBJ2-5|TRBD1
TGTGCCTGGAGCGATATCCGGGACAGAAGGTACCAAGAGACCCAGTACTTC
CAWSDIRDRRYQETQYF
>TRBV29-1|.|TRBJ2-3|TRBD1
TGCAGCGCCAGCCCCGGACAGGTAGCCACAGATACGCAGTATTTT
CSASPGQVATDTQYF
>TRBV18|.|TRBJ2-6|.
TGTGCCAGCTCACCACGAACGAACGCTCGGGGGGCCAACGTCCTGACTTTC
CASSPRTNARGANVLTF
>TRBV28|.|TRBJ2-1|.
TGTGCCAGCACCCTGAAGACAGGTTCTCCTTTAAGTGAGCAGTTCTTC
CASTLKTGSPLSEQFF
>TRBV19|.|TRBJ1-1|.
TGTGCCAGTAGTATGATGGGGGGGGTGAACACTGAAGCTTTCTTT
CASSMMGGVNTEAFF
>TRBV29-1|.|TRBJ2-3|.
TGCAGCGTTGGGCAGCCTAGCACAGATACGCAGTATTTT
CSVGQPSTDTQYF
>TRBV2|.|TRBJ2-3|.
TGTGCCAGCAGCCGAGGACTCAACCTAGCTACAGATACGCAGTATTTT
CASSRGLNLATDTQYF
>TRBV6-5|.|TRBJ2-5|.
TGTGCCAGCAGTACACAAGAGACCCAGTACTTC
CASSTQETQYF
>TRBV10-3|.|TRBJ2-7|TRBD2
TGTGCCATCAGTCACGGACTAGCGGAGTCCTACGAGCAGTACTTC
CAISHGLAESYEQYF
>TRBV4-2|.|TRBJ1-2|TRBD1
TGTGCCAGCAGCCTCGGACAGGGGCCGGGGTATGGCTACACCTTC
CASSLGQGPGYGYTF
>TRBV4-3|.|TRBJ1-2|.
TGCGCCAGCAGCCAAGATGGCAGGATCTATGGCTACACCTTC
CASSQDGRIYGYTF
>TRBV5-4|.|TRBJ2-5|.
TGTGCCAGCAGCTTGGGCAGGGGGGAGGAGACCCAGTACTTC
CASSLGRGEETQYF
>TRBV30|.|TRBJ2-4|.
TGTGCCTGGAGTGAGGGGGTGGGCATTCAGTACTTC
CAWSEGVGIQYF
>TRBV23-1|few|TRBJ2-7|.
TGCGCCAGCAGTCAATTGGAAGGGAATGGCGAGCAGTACTTC
CASSQLEGNGEQYF
>TRBV23-1|.|TRBJ2-3|.
TGCGCCAGCCCTATGGGCGGACGGTTCACAGATACGCAGTATTTT
CASPMGGRFTDTQYF